This is a list of T cell receptor beta chains from one sample in a study of cytomegalovirus exposure and HLA in healthy donors. Clones were read by immunoSEQ multiplex PCR, and TCRdb kept only the in-frame ones, dropping some. The data hold approximately 120,000 clones, with under 85% observed a single time. Sequenced input: PBMCs. These TCRs come from a woman in her forties in good health and CMV-seropositive. Each CDR3 is given with its conserved first and last residue. D genes are given only for firm matches. Only some rows state a clone size, as once, few, many or a class for expanded clones.

d_gene	v_gene	j_gene	abundance	CDR3aa	CDR3nt
-	TRBV19	TRBJ1-2	many	CASSIQGPYGYTF	TGTGCCAGTAGTATCCAGGGCCCCTATGGCTACACCTTC
TRBD2	TRBV14	TRBJ2-1	-	CASSQRASGVEQFF	TGTGCCAGCAGCCAGCGGGCTAGCGGCGTCGAGCAGTTCTTC
-	TRBV10-1	TRBJ2-3	-	CASSHDQGRDTQYF	TGCGCCAGCAGCCACGACCAGGGGCGGGATACGCAGTATTTT
-	TRBV29-1	TRBJ1-1	few	CSVDDSGDTEAFF	TGCAGCGTTGATGATTCAGGGGACACTGAAGCTTTCTTT
TRBD1	TRBV2	TRBJ2-7	-	CASSQSGTGKFEQYF	TGTGCCAGCAGTCAGTCCGGGACAGGGAAATTCGAGCAGTACTTC
-	TRBV28	TRBJ2-5	-	CASTMEGKETQYF	TGTGCCAGCACCATGGAGGGGAAAGAGACCCAGTACTTC
-	TRBV14	TRBJ2-7	-	CASSQGPPREQYF	TGTGCCAGCAGCCAAGGGCCTCCGAGGGAGCAGTACTTC
TRBD2	TRBV18	TRBJ2-7	-	CASSPKGSASGTSYEQYF	TGTGCCAGCTCACCGAAGGGGTCGGCTAGCGGGACTTCCTACGAGCAGTACTTC
TRBD1	TRBV7-6	TRBJ2-2	once	CASSPGQGRELFF	TGTGCCAGCAGCCCGGGACAGGGGAGGGAGCTGTTTTTT
-	TRBV28	TRBJ2-5	-	CASSLRGKETQYF	TGTGCCAGCAGTTTGAGGGGGAAAGAGACCCAGTACTTC
TRBD2	TRBV4-1	TRBJ2-2	-	CASSQVSSSGGWAGELFF	TGCGCCAGCAGCCAAGTTTCTAGCTCGGGGGGGTGGGCCGGGGAGCTGTTTTTT
-	TRBV5-1	TRBJ2-5	-	CASSLAGTWTQETQYF	TGCGCCAGCAGCTTGGCCGGGACTTGGACCCAAGAGACCCAGTACTTC
-	TRBV7-2	TRBJ1-5	-	CASSLLRSNQPQHF	TGTGCCAGCAGCTTATTACGGAGCAATCAGCCCCAGCATTTT
TRBD2	TRBV4-1	TRBJ2-7	few	CASSQVASGYEQYF	TGCGCCAGCAGCCAAGTTGCTAGCGGCTACGAGCAGTACTTC
-	TRBV2	TRBJ2-7	-	CASSPEAAGLLEQYF	TGTGCCAGCAGCCCTGAGGCGGCGGGTCTCCTCGAGCAGTACTTC
-	TRBV28	TRBJ1-2	-	CASREGVNGGYTF	TGTGCCAGCAGAGAGGGGGTAAATGGTGGCTACACCTTC
TRBD2	TRBV10-1	TRBJ2-3	-	CASSQREALNAQYF	TGCGCCAGCAGCCAGCGGGAGGCTCTCAACGCGCAGTATTTT
-	TRBV6-1	TRBJ1-2	many	CASSLTGQRGYTF	TGTGCCAGCAGTCTAACTGGACAGAGGGGCTACACCTTC
-	TRBV23-1	TRBJ1-1	-	CASSQVPRGGITEAFF	TGCGCCAGCAGTCAAGTACCTCGTGGGGGGATTACTGAAGCTTTCTTT
TRBD1	TRBV29-1	TRBJ1-1	-	CSVHRGLGNTEAFF	TGCAGCGTTCACAGGGGGCTTGGGAACACTGAAGCTTTCTTT
TRBD2	TRBV5-8	TRBJ2-3	few	CASQASGMSTDTQYF	TGTGCCAGCCAAGCCAGCGGGATGAGCACAGATACGCAGTATTTT
-	TRBV6-1	TRBJ2-1	-	CASRDTLILHNEQFF	TGTGCCAGCAGGGACACTCTGATATTACACAATGAGCAGTTCTTC
TRBD1	TRBV25-1	TRBJ2-5	-	CASSRGTGGILETQYF	TGTGCCAGCAGTAGGGGGACAGGGGGTATTCTGGAGACCCAGTACTTC
-	TRBV2	TRBJ1-5	-	CASSRGGGNQPQHF	TGTGCCAGTTCGAGGGGGGGCGGCAATCAGCCCCAGCATTTT
TRBD2	TRBV27	TRBJ2-3	-	CASGMEGGDTQYF	TGTGCCAGCGGTATGGAGGGAGGGGATACGCAGTATTTT
TRBD1	TRBV11-1	TRBJ2-6	-	CASSPGQGYPGANVLTF	TGTGCCAGCAGCCCGGGACAGGGATACCCTGGGGCCAACGTCCTGACTTTC
-	TRBV27	TRBJ1-1	-	CASSLWATEAFF	TGTGCCAGCAGTTTGTGGGCAACTGAAGCTTTCTTT
-	TRBV30	TRBJ1-1	-	CAWSRELNTEAFF	TGTGCCTGGAGTCGCGAATTGAACACTGAAGCTTTCTTT
TRBD1	TRBV6-1	TRBJ2-7	-	CAARGTGYYEQYF	TGTGCCGCGAGGGGGACAGGATATTACGAGCAGTACTTC
-	TRBV9	TRBJ1-5	-	CASSLPDSSNQPQHF	TGTGCCAGCAGCTTACCCGACAGCAGCAATCAGCCCCAGCATTTT
-	TRBV5-4	TRBJ1-1	-	CASSLSASGVTEAFF	TGTGCCAGCAGCTTGTCTGCCTCGGGGGTCACTGAAGCTTTCTTT
TRBD1	TRBV29-1	TRBJ1-4	-	CSISTGSEEKLFF	TGCAGCATATCGACAGGGTCGGAGGAAAAACTGTTTTTT
-	TRBV30	TRBJ1-4	-	CAWSAQVGEKLFF	TGTGCCTGGAGTGCCCAGGTTGGCGAAAAACTGTTTTTT
-	TRBV19	TRBJ1-5	few	CASQQVSNQPQHF	TGTGCCAGTCAGCAGGTTAGCAATCAGCCCCAGCATTTT
-	TRBV6-1	TRBJ2-7	-	CASTGVDEQYF	TGTGCCAGCACAGGGGTAGACGAGCAGTACTTC
-	TRBV5-1	TRBJ1-4	-	CASSLGQIGVNEKLFF	TGCGCCAGCAGCTTGGGGCAGATAGGAGTTAATGAAAAACTGTTTTTT
TRBD2	TRBV5-4	TRBJ2-7	-	CASSLLPFGSGGSTYEQYF	TGTGCCAGCAGCTTGCTACCCTTCGGAAGCGGGGGTTCGACCTACGAGCAGTACTTC
TRBD1	TRBV28	TRBJ2-1	once	CASSPRTGGDNEQFF	TGTGCCAGCAGTCCGCGGACAGGGGGGGACAATGAGCAGTTCTTC
TRBD2	TRBV27	TRBJ2-1	-	CASSSGTSGNNEQFF	TGTGCCAGCAGTTCCGGGACTAGCGGGAACAATGAGCAGTTCTTC
-	TRBV10-3	TRBJ2-1	few	CAISESRNEQFF	TGTGCCATCAGTGAGTCGAGAAATGAGCAGTTCTTC
-	TRBV27	TRBJ1-5	-	CASSSGPFNQPQHF	TGTGCCAGCAGTTCAGGTCCGTTCAATCAGCCCCAGCATTTT
TRBD1	TRBV18	TRBJ1-2	-	CASSPQQGADYGYTF	TGTGCCAGCTCACCACAACAGGGGGCTGACTATGGCTACACCTTC
-	TRBV9	TRBJ2-1	-	CASSARVQGYPNEQFF	TGTGCCAGCAGCGCGAGGGTACAGGGATATCCCAATGAGCAGTTCTTC
-	TRBV5-6	TRBJ1-3	-	CASSLTGPGNTIYF	TGTGCCAGCAGCTTAACTGGGCCCGGAAACACCATATATTTT
TRBD2	TRBV5-1	TRBJ2-1	-	CASSWTSGVLYEQFF	TGCGCCAGCAGCTGGACTAGCGGGGTCCTCTACGAGCAGTTCTTC
-	TRBV22-1	TRBJ2-1	few	CPGSAHGGRGNEQFF	TGTCCTGGGAGCGCACACGGCGGGAGAGGTAATGAGCAGTTCTTC
-	TRBV2	TRBJ1-4	-	CASSGDRATNEKLFF	TGTGCCAGCAGTGGAGACAGAGCAACTAATGAAAAACTGTTTTTT
TRBD2	TRBV5-1	TRBJ2-3	few	CASAGTSGIPSVTDTQYF	TGCGCCAGTGCTGGGACTAGCGGGATCCCCAGCGTCACAGATACGCAGTATTTT
TRBD2	TRBV9	TRBJ2-3	-	CASSARLAGVGTDTQYF	TGTGCCAGCAGCGCCCGCCTAGCGGGAGTGGGTACAGATACGCAGTATTTT
TRBD1	TRBV30	TRBJ2-7	-	CAWNFRDRKSYEQYF	TGTGCCTGGAATTTCCGGGACAGAAAATCCTACGAGCAGTACTTC
TRBD1	TRBV29-1	TRBJ2-5	-	CSAQTGEETQYF	TGCAGCGCCCAGACAGGGGAAGAGACCCAGTACTTC
TRBD1	TRBV19	TRBJ2-3	-	CASGTGGIDTQYF	TGTGCCAGTGGGACAGGGGGTATAGATACGCAGTATTTT
-	TRBV28	TRBJ2-7	few	CASSPPPGTGGATTYEQYF	TGTGCCAGCAGTCCCCCCCCAGGGACGGGCGGGGCCACGACCTACGAGCAGTACTTC
-	TRBV5-1	TRBJ2-5	-	CASSPGGTEETQYF	TGCGCCAGCAGCCCGGGCGGGACAGAAGAGACCCAGTACTTC
-	TRBV30	TRBJ2-1	-	CAWSPLNEQFF	TGTGCCTGGAGCCCTCTCAATGAGCAGTTCTTC
-	TRBV7-9	TRBJ1-2	-	CASSWGTPPGYTF	TGTGCCAGCAGCTGGGGGACACCCCCTGGCTACACCTTC
TRBD2	TRBV27	TRBJ2-5	few	CASSSASGYQETQYF	TGTGCCAGCAGTTCGGCTAGCGGGTACCAAGAGACCCAGTACTTC
TRBD2	TRBV4-1	TRBJ2-5	-	CASSRGLAGVGEQYF	TGCGCCAGCAGCCGCGGACTAGCGGGAGTAGGGGAGCAGTACTTC
-	TRBV10-3	TRBJ2-1	-	CAIKAEAQYNEQFF	TGTGCCATCAAAGCGGAGGCCCAATACAATGAGCAGTTCTTC